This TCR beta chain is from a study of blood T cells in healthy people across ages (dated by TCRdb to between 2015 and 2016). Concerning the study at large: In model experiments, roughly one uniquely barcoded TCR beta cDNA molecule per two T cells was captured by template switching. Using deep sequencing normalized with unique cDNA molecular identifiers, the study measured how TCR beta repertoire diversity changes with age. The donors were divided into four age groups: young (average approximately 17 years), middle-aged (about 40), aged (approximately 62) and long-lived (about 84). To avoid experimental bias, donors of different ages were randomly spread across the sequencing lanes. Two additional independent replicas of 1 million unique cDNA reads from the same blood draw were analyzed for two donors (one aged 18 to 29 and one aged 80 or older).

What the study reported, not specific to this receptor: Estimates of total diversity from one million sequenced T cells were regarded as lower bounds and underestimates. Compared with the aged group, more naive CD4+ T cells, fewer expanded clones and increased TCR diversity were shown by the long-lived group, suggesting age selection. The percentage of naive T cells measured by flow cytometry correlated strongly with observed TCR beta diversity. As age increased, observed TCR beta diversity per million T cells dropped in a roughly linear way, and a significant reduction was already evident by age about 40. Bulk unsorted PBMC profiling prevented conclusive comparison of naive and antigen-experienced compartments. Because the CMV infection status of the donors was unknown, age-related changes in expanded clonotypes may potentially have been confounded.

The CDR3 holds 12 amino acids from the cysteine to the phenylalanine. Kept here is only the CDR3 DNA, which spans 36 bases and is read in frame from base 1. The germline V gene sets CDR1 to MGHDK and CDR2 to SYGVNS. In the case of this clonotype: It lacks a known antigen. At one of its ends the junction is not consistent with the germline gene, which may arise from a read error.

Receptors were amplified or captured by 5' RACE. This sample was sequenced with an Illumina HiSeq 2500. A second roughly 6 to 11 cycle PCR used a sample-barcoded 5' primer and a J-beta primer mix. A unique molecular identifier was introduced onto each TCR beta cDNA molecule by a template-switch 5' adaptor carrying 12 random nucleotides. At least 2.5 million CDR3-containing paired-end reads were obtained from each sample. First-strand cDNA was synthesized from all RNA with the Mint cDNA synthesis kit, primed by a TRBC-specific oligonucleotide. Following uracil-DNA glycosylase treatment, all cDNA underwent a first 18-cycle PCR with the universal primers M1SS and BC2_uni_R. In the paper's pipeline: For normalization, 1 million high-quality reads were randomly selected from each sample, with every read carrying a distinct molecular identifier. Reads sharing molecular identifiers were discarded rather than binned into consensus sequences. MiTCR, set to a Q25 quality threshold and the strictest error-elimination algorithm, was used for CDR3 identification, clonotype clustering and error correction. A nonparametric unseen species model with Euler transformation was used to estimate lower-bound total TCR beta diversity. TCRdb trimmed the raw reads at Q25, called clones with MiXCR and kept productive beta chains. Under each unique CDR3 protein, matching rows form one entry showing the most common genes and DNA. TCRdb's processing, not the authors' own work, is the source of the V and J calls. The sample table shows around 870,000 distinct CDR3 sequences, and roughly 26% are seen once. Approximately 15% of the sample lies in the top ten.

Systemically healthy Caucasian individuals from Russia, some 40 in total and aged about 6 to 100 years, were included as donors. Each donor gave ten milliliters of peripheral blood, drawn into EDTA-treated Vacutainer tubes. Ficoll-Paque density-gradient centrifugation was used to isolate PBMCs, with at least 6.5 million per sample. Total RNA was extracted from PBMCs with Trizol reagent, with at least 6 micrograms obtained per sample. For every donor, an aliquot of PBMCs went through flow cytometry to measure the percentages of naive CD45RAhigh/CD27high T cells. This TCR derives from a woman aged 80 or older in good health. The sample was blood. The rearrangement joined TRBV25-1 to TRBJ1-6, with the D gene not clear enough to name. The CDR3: CASSESSSPPHF. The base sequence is TGTGCCAGCAGTGAATCTAGTTCACCCCCCCACTTT.